These T cell receptor beta chains were read from a single sample in a study of a mutant IDH1 vaccine in newly diagnosed glioma. These receptors lack a known antigen. The table came from immunoSEQ multiplex PCR; TCRdb's copy has only in-frame clones and leaves some out. The sample records 32,000 or so clones, 87% being singletons. Source: peripheral blood mononuclear cells (PBMCs), taken from a glioma patient whose treatment included an IDH1 peptide vaccine. The source is a woman aged 35 to 49 with glioma. Some clones in this sample may be carry-over from other donors' samples. Both conserved end residues are part of each CDR3. Fields, in order: D gene, clone size, V gene, J gene, CDR3 DNA, CDR3 protein. A D gene is named only where the DNA matches it firmly. Where a row states a size, it is once, few, many or the class of an expanded clone; other rows omit it.

>.|.|TRBV9|TRBJ2-7
TGTGCCAGCAGCGTGGAGAGGGGATCCTACGAGCAGTACTTC
CASSVERGSYEQYF
>.|.|TRBV4-1|TRBJ2-2
TGCGCCAGCAGCCAAGTTCAGGGGACCGCCGGGGAGCTGTTTTTT
CASSQVQGTAGELFF
>TRBD1|.|TRBV9|TRBJ2-6
TGTGCCAGCAGCTCAAGCTCAGGGGGCTTATCCCCTGGGGCCAACGTCCTGACTTTC
CASSSSSGGLSPGANVLTF
>.|.|TRBV15|TRBJ1-5
TGTGCCACCAGCAGAGACGCAGGGGTAAATCAGCCCCAGCATTTT
CATSRDAGVNQPQHF
>.|.|TRBV5-4|TRBJ2-6
TGTGCCAGCAGCTTGAGGACAGGGGCCAACGTCCTGACTTTC
CASSLRTGANVLTF
>TRBD2|.|TRBV4-1|TRBJ2-3
TGCGCCAGCAGCCAAGGGGGCTCAGCGGGGGGGCGGAATACGCAGTATTTT
CASSQGGSAGGRNTQYF
>.|.|TRBV28|TRBJ1-1
TGTGCCAGCAGTTCTACAGACAGACTTGAAGCTTTCTTT
CASSSTDRLEAFF
>TRBD1|few|TRBV28|TRBJ2-7
TGTGCCAGCAGTTGGACAGGTTTTAGAGACTACGAGCAGTACTTC
CASSWTGFRDYEQYF
>.|once|TRBV4-2|TRBJ1-1
TGTGCCAGCAGCCTTACCCCCAGGGTCCCCTTGAACACTGAAGCTTTCTTT
CASSLTPRVPLNTEAFF
>.|.|TRBV19|TRBJ1-1
TGTGCCAGTATTGGACCGAGGGCAGAGATGAACACTGAAGCTTTCTTT
CASIGPRAEMNTEAFF
>.|.|TRBV4-3|TRBJ2-7
TGCGCCAGCAGCCCGACAGGTAGCTCCTACGAGCAGTACTTC
CASSPTGSSYEQYF
>.|.|TRBV7-9|TRBJ2-5
TGTGCCAGCAGGACCGGGGCGAAAGAGACCCAGTACTTC
CASRTGAKETQYF